Presented here are 13 T cell receptor beta chains from one specimen sequenced in a study of blood T cell repertoires in COVID-19. Clones were sequenced by immunoSEQ multiplex PCR, and TCRdb holds only the in-frame ones, with some missing. Of approximately 300,000 clones in the sample, roughly 90% were seen once. The material sequenced was peripheral blood. Receptors originate from a man aged 18 to 30 who had recovered from COVID-19.

The chain has TRBV2 and TRBJ2-3; a weak D match, TRBD1 (6 bases). V shed 6 bases and J shed 6 bases, with 16 bases lying between them. CDR1 and CDR2 from the germline V gene are SNHLY and FYNNEI. The CDR3 runs to 14 residues. CDR3 protein: CASSAIAGVDTQYF. The CDR3 DNA is TGTGCCAGCAGCGCAATCGCAGGGGTGGATACGCAGTATTTT.

This chain uses TRBV5-1 with TRBJ1-1, with 8 bases aligning to TRBD1. The CDR3 is made up of 17 amino acids. V lost 1 base, J lost 1 base, and 9 bases stayed unmatched. Germline-derived CDR1 and CDR2 are SGHRS and YFSETQ. This CDR3 reads CASSLQGALRANTEAFF. CDR3 sequence (DNA): TGCGCCAGCAGCTTGCAGGGGGCTCTAAGGGCGAACACTGAAGCTTTCTTT.

CDR3 DNA: TGCGCCAGCAGCCCTCGGGGGGACGCGGGAGACGTCGAGCAGTACTTC. This encodes CASSPRGDAGDVEQYF. The rearrangement joins TRBV5-1 to TRBJ2-7; 7 bases are a match to TRBD2. J gave up 6 bases and V 4 bases, and 16 bases lay outside the gene matches. Germline CDR1 is SGHRS and CDR2 is YFSETQ. The CDR3 is 16 amino acids.

This clone was seen a single time. The chain is built from TRBV3-1 (or the pseudogene TRBV3-2) and TRBJ2-7, with 8 nucleotides matching TRBD2. Germline loops: CDR1 LGHDT, CDR2 YNNKEL (reference sequence). The CDR3 covers 15 residues. V dropped 1 base and J dropped 0; count of bases not matched to a gene: 2. The DNA of the CDR3 is TGTGCCAGCAGCCAAGGAACTAGCGGCTCCTACGAGCAGTACTTC. This codes for CASSQGTSGSYEQYF.

The chain combines TRBV6-5 with TRBJ2-4, with 8 bases aligning to TRBD1. Per germline, CDR1 MNHEY and CDR2 SVGAGI. The CDR3 totals 14 residues. Losses at the gene ends were 4 bases for V and 8 bases for J; bases not matched to a gene: 7. CDR3 loop: CASSSPTGADIQYF. Here the CDR3 DNA reads TGTGCCAGCAGTTCCCCGACAGGGGCGGACATTCAGTACTTC.

The chain recombines TRBV27 with TRBJ1-1; D might be TRBD1 (6 bases). This CDR3 region has 15 residues. Trimming left V 3 bases short and J 10 bases short, with 21 bases between. Germline loops: CDR1 MNHEY, CDR2 SMNVEV (reference sequence). The CDR3 DNA is TGTGCCAGCAGTTTTCACCTCGAGGCAGGGGACGGAGCTTTCTTT. It is translated as CASSFHLEAGDGAFF.

The chain uses TRBV5-1 and TRBJ2-3; 9 bases map to TRBD2. The CDR3 is 15 amino acids. Unmatched junction bases numbered 7, after V lost 4 bases and J lost 4 bases. CDR1 SGHRS and CDR2 YFSETQ come from the germline V gene. In nucleotides, the CDR3 is TGCGCCAGCAGCATAGCGGGAGTTTTCCCAGATACGCAGTATTTT. As protein: CASSIAGVFPDTQYF.

The gene calls are TRBV3-1 (or the pseudogene TRBV3-2) and TRBJ2-7; 10 bases line up with TRBD1. Germline V lookup: CDR1 LGHDT, CDR2 YNNKEL (reference sequence). Trimming removed 3 bases from V and 6 bases from J; junction bases left unmatched: 5. The CDR3 contains 14 residues. CDR3 coding DNA: TGTGCCAGCAGCCAGATCGGGACAGGGGCCGAGCAGTACTTC. It is translated as CASSQIGTGAEQYF.

The rearrangement links TRBV6-5 to TRBJ2-7, with 7 bases fitting TRBD1. V shed 5 bases, J shed 0 bases, and the junction held 7 bases outside the gene matches. The CDR3 contains 15 residues. In germline, CDR1 is MNHEY, CDR2 SVGAGI. The CDR3 spells CASSITGANSYEQYF. CDR3 coding DNA: TGTGCCAGCAGTATTACAGGGGCCAACTCCTACGAGCAGTACTTC.

The chain joins TRBV6-2 or TRBV6-3 to TRBJ2-3, with 7 bases fitting TRBD1. Trimming cost V 4 bases and J 15 bases; bases outside gene matches: 13. The germline V gene encodes CDR1 MNHEY and CDR2 SVGEGT. The CDR3 is 13 residues long. This CDR3 reads CASSFSDRPGGYF. The DNA of the CDR3 is TGTGCCAGCAGTTTCTCGGACAGGCCAGGTGGATATTTT.

The genes are TRBV4-3 and TRBJ2-1; TRBD1 might be the D (6 bases). CDR1 is LGHNA and CDR2 is YSLEER in the germline V gene. V was shortened by 1 base and J by 10 bases, with 17 bases between the two germline ends. This CDR3 is 15 amino acids long. CDR3 sequence: CASSQGLGARGEQFF. CDR3 in DNA: TGCGCCAGCAGCCAAGGGCTGGGGGCTCGTGGGGAGCAGTTCTTC.

The chain has TRBV10-1 and TRBJ1-5; D unclear. This CDR3 region has 13 residues. Trimming stripped 3 bases from V and 2 bases from J, with 5 bases between. Germline CDR1 is WNHNN and CDR2 is SYGVQD (reference sequence). CDR3 sequence: CASSDRGNQPQHF. The DNA for the CDR3 is TGCGCCAGCAGTGACCGAGGCAATCAGCCCCAGCATTTT.

The chain combines TRBV4-3 with TRBJ2-1, with 8 bases that match TRBD1. Germline-derived CDR1 and CDR2 are LGHNA and YSLEER. The CDR3 consists of 16 residues. J gave up 5 bases and V 4 bases, and 10 bases lay outside the gene matches. The CDR3 loop reads CASSPSYRGMDNEQFF. The DNA of the CDR3 is TGCGCCAGCAGCCCCTCTTACAGGGGGATGGACAATGAGCAGTTCTTC.